Listed below are T cell receptor beta chains from one sample, sequenced in a study of cytomegalovirus exposure and HLA in healthy donors. Using immunoSEQ multiplex PCR, the repertoire was profiled, and TCRdb retains in-frame clones only, with some absent. The table has approximately 180,000 clones, 65% to 85% seen once. Sequenced input: PBMCs. Receptors were obtained from a man between 18 and 35 years old in good health and CMV-seronegative. The CDR3 runs from the conserved cysteine through the conserved F or W. D genes are given only for firm matches.

TRBD2,TRBV7-2,TRBJ2-1,CASSSLGLGNNEQFF
.,TRBV5-4,TRBJ2-5,CASSLGPAGETQYF
TRBD2,TRBV10-3,TRBJ2-5,CAISGSTSGPHQETQYF
TRBD2,TRBV27,TRBJ2-1,CASSLGSSGLNEQFF
TRBD1,TRBV11-2,TRBJ2-1,CASSFGTGHNEQFF
.,TRBV7-9,TRBJ1-2,CASSLVVTVGLGEGYTF
.,TRBV7-8,TRBJ1-4,CASSFRTTNEKLFF
TRBD1,TRBV30,TRBJ1-4,CAWTRQGGEKLFF
.,TRBV9,TRBJ1-2,CASSVPGSYGYTF
.,TRBV7-9,TRBJ2-1,CASSRSGFHYNEQFF
TRBD2,TRBV18,TRBJ2-1,CASSPLAGVVNEQFF
.,TRBV5-5,TRBJ2-2,CASRIINTGELFF
.,TRBV6-5,TRBJ2-7,CASRGLAGQYF
TRBD2,TRBV28,TRBJ2-5,CASTSGGYQETQYF
TRBD1,TRBV11-2,.,CASSKGRGGAPKVHGEQYF
.,TRBV7-2,TRBJ2-7,CASSPSYEQYF
TRBD2,TRBV4-3,TRBJ2-1,CASSQDRPGLAVGNEQFF
TRBD1,TRBV6-6,TRBJ1-5,CASRQTGASNQPQHF
.,TRBV5-6,TRBJ1-5,CASSLRERDNQPQHF
TRBD1,TRBV29-1,TRBJ1-4,CSVEDTGGANEKLFF
.,TRBV5-4,TRBJ1-2,CASSLAGLDYGYTF
TRBD2,TRBV5-1,TRBJ2-3,CASSPSGGSTDTQYF
TRBD1,TRBV28,TRBJ2-5,CASSPGQQETQYF
TRBD2,TRBV7-2,TRBJ2-1,CASSLTGLVYNEQFF
.,TRBV6-5,TRBJ2-7,CASRKTGGYEQYF
.,TRBV23-1,TRBJ2-3,CASTHKGTSTDTQYF
.,TRBV19,TRBJ2-1,CASRWRGSLDEQFF
.,TRBV9,TRBJ2-5,CASSVTPDYQETQYF
.,TRBV7-9,TRBJ2-7,CASSLVGLQTYEQYF
.,TRBV7-9,TRBJ2-5,CASQMGQPQETQYF
.,TRBV5-5,TRBJ1-4,CASSLAFTANEKLFF
TRBD1,TRBV9,TRBJ1-5,CASSQDQGASQPQHF
.,TRBV19,TRBJ2-4,CASTQTLAKNIQYF
TRBD1,TRBV30,TRBJ2-4,CAWSPGQGVNIQYF
.,TRBV5-1,.,CASSSGLGWGSYEQYF
.,TRBV6-1,TRBJ1-2,CASSEFTSYGYTF
.,TRBV9,TRBJ2-3,CASSASGSTDTQYF
.,TRBV6-1,TRBJ1-1,CASSERAGVAFF
.,TRBV10-1,TRBJ2-2,CASSRTVTGELFF
.,TRBV4-2,TRBJ1-4,CASSQGGLGEKLFF
.,TRBV2,TRBJ1-4,CASSTGRVEKLFF
TRBD2,TRBV6-6,TRBJ2-5,CASSYPGRERGETQYF
.,TRBV7-6,TRBJ2-3,CASSLDTTDTQYF
TRBD1,TRBV6-4,TRBJ1-2,CASSDTGQALDGYTF
.,TRBV19,TRBJ1-1,CASSIRGTEAFF
.,TRBV13,TRBJ1-3,CASSPISAGGNTIYF
TRBD2,TRBV30,TRBJ2-5,CAWSVRSGSGETQYF
.,TRBV5-4,TRBJ2-2,CATSSRGGGELFF
TRBD1,TRBV10-3,TRBJ2-1,CAISGDSNNEQFF
.,TRBV18,TRBJ2-7,CASSPTSQGYEQYF
.,TRBV15,TRBJ2-2,CATSRDPQGRELFF
.,TRBV4-3,TRBJ2-5,CASSQDRGLETQYF
.,TRBV29-1,TRBJ1-3,CSVEEGGAAFGNTIYF
TRBD2,TRBV7-2,TRBJ2-1,CASSPGGRAQSYNEQFF
.,TRBV19,TRBJ2-5,CASSKAGDQETQYF